A selection of T cell receptor beta chains follows, all from one sample in a study of blood T cell repertoires in COVID-19. TCRdb's table, derived via immunoSEQ multiplex PCR, lists solely in-frame clones and lacks some. This table holds about 47,000 clones, over 65% found once. Sequenced sample: peripheral blood. These receptors originate from a woman in her 70s with acute or convalescent COVID-19. Both conserved end residues are part of each CDR3. Each record gives: J gene, V gene, CDR3 protein.

>TRBJ2-3|TRBV10-2
CASSEVGTGGADTQYF
>TRBJ2-7|TRBV18
CASSPPAGAYEQYF
>TRBJ1-1|TRBV19
CASSTGTDYTEAFF
>TRBJ2-3|TRBV5-1
CASSLVGGDTQYF
>TRBJ2-3|TRBV20-1
CSASRRQSDTQYF
>TRBJ1-3|TRBV7-9
CASTQLGTTTSGNTIYF
>TRBJ1-1|TRBV4-3
CASSQDLDGNTEAFF
>TRBJ1-1|TRBV15
CATSKGGGMNTEAFF
>TRBJ1-2|TRBV2
CASGEQGGYGYTF
>TRBJ1-2|TRBV24-1
CATSDPRFTNYGYTF
>TRBJ2-1|TRBV9
CASSVASANEQFF
>TRBJ2-5|TRBV20-1
CSLSYQETQYF
>TRBJ2-3|TRBV9
CASSVAGDTQYF
>TRBJ1-1|TRBV11-3
CASSPDGYEEAFF
>TRBJ1-5|TRBV28
CASSLGTGGRDQPQHF
>TRBJ2-1|TRBV2
CASTGTGRNNEQFF
>TRBJ2-2|TRBV2
CASSEGANTGELFF
>TRBJ2-3|TRBV9
CASSVGVGGLWTDTQYF
>TRBJ2-3|TRBV5-4
CASSLDAESSTDTQYF
>TRBJ1-2|TRBV20-1
CSAVNRGGYTF
>TRBJ2-2|TRBV6-2/TRBV6-3
CASSSLTSGAPNTGELFF
>TRBJ1-3|TRBV7-8
CASSLAEVNTIYF
>TRBJ1-4|TRBV5-4
CASSATGQGNEKLFF
>TRBJ2-5|TRBV3-1/TRBV3-2
CASSPTRTSGGETQYF
>TRBJ2-5|TRBV5-1
CASSSSGGYQETQYF
>TRBJ2-2|TRBV2
CASSEVSLVNTGELFF
>TRBJ1-2|TRBV7-3
CASSLTLGGPPVARLYGYTF
>TRBJ2-2|TRBV3-1/TRBV3-2
CASRGRGYNTGELFF
>TRBJ2-2|TRBV18
CASSPYRYRDRGNTGELFF
>TRBJ2-7|TRBV10-3
CAISDSGRGKYEQYF
>TRBJ2-7|TRBV13
CASSLRVAGDSEQYF
>TRBJ1-4|TRBV5-5
CASSLGGRAGNEKLFF
>TRBJ1-2|TRBV28
CASSYDRGDHGYTF
>TRBJ2-7|TRBV5-6
CASSLGGDTYEQYF
>TRBJ2-3|TRBV21-1
CASTAPHRWRTSGFRSRYF
>TRBJ2-7|TRBV4-1
CASSPPRDRTGEQYF
>TRBJ2-3|TRBV7-9
CASSDGLAGAGTQYF
>TRBJ1-2|TRBV3-1/TRBV3-2
CASSLAGGTNYGYTF
>TRBJ2-1|TRBV5-1
CASSTGLAHEQFF
>TRBJ1-1|TRBV6-2/TRBV6-3
CASSSDRGRIFTEAFF
>TRBJ1-6|TRBV7-2
CASSLNPMTGTGNNSPLHF
>TRBJ2-3|TRBV7-9
CASSEPGQGYTDTQYF
>TRBJ2-7|TRBV4-1
CASSPGLGSYEQYF
>TRBJ1-4|TRBV15
CATSRDLGTGVTEKLFF
>TRBJ1-6|TRBV9
CASSGPGPASPLHF
>TRBJ2-7|TRBV5-1
CASSPAGGGGYEQYF
>TRBJ2-3|TRBV5-6
CASSFNDYGSTDTQYF
>TRBJ2-7|TRBV18
CASSITRGLAEYEQYF
>TRBJ1-1|TRBV6-1
CASSEPGVAIEAFF
>TRBJ1-3|TRBV6-5
CASSYSTATGNTIYF